This T cell receptor beta chain was documented in a study of T cells in narcolepsy. Notes on the study in general: Comparing one patient's CSF and blood CD4+ clonotypes highlighted HCRT- and TRIB2-specific autoreactive clonotypes. In some patient and control memory CD4+ samples, autoreactive clones were absent. Reportedly, autoreactive clonotypes were serially detected in patients' blood but not controls'.

Sequencing used immunoSEQ multiplex PCR; TCRdb keeps in-frame clones, though not all of them. The sample shows tens of thousands of clones, around two thirds of them seen only once. As concerns this clone: What it binds is not known.

CDR1 is MDHEN, CDR2 SYDVKM, per germline. V was shortened by 4 bases and J by 0 bases, with 12 bases between the two germline ends. The CDR3 spans 16 residues. The specimen was memory (CD45RA-) CD4+ T cells from blood. This receptor was taken from a human donor in good health. The rearrangement joins TRBV28 to TRBJ1-4, with TRBD1 as a possible D gene (6 bases). The DNA of the CDR3 is TGTGCCAGCAGTTCGACAGGAAGCGCAACTAATGAAAAACTGTTTTTT. Protein sequence: CASSSTGSATNEKLFF.